The present entry profiles one T cell receptor beta chain with its context. This clone appeared once. It has no known antigen specificity. No clone much larger than this one lies a single base away; base qualities are absent. The immunoSEQ Assay, a bias-controlled multiplex PCR, was used to amplify TCRbeta CDR3 regions from genomic DNA. The original pipeline was this. The number of nucleated cells in each sample was estimated by amplification of reference gene primers within the assay. To quantify the absolute abundance of each unique TCRbeta CDR3 rearrangement, sequence reads were collapsed and filtered. For each sample, productive Simpson clonality was calculated by taking the square root of Simpson's diversity index across productive rearrangements. Held by TCRdb, this immuneACCESS table contains in-frame sequences only and omits some clones. Under half of the omission traces to an unresolved V gene where checked; the cause of the rest is unknown. V and J calls and clone size are copied from that table; D and trimming were computed from the DNA. This sample is represented by approximately 190,000 clones; 82% of them were singletons. The ten largest clones take up around 7.8% of the sample.

This sample is drawn from a study of blood T cell repertoires in COVID-19 (dated by TCRdb to the early 2020s). Describing the broader study: Samples from collaborators originated in the United States, Italy and Spain and spanned both the acute and convalescent phases of COVID-19. The samples were drawn from two sources: the first 160 participants of the ongoing ImmuneRACE study, and 1,200 or so subjects contributed by 6 global collaborators. The dataset comprised deeply sampled blood TCRbeta repertoires from subjects exposed to, actively infected with, or recovered from COVID-19. Where available, HLA class I and class II types were obtained from metadata supplied by the sample provider rather than from assay-based typing. Sample metadata almost always included a de-identified subject ID, COVID-19 status, age in years and sex. The repertoires were released in a freely available public database intended as a resource for research on the immune response to SARS-CoV-2. The material from the prospective study consisted of cDNA or gDNA derived from T cells, B-cell-depleted T cells, or PBMCs.

One collaborating source in Seattle enrolled patients during active infection and followed them longitudinally through the course of disease. Whole blood was collected in K2EDTA tubes by collaborating institutions according to the institutions' own protocols. For TCRbeta analysis, collaborators shipped samples as frozen whole blood, isolated PBMCs, or DNA extracted from either of those sample types. V is cut back by 4 bases and J by 3 bases, with 5 bases in the junction unmatched. The CDR3, from cysteine to phenylalanine, totals 14 residues. The entry retains the CDR3 DNA only, 42 bases that are in frame from base 1. CDR1 and CDR2 are read off the germline V gene as SGHRS and YFSETQ. What the authors observed across the whole study: The quantity of clinical and demographic metadata differed by source and by participant and was supplied without curation.

The chain was built from TRBV5-1 and TRBJ1-2; the junction holds 8 bases that match TRBD1. The sample taken for sequencing was peripheral blood. The receptor's source is a woman aged 55-69 years with COVID-19, enrolled during active disease. The sequence in DNA is TGCGCCAGCAGCCCGGACAGGGAAGACTATGGCTACACCTTC. Its protein is CASSPDREDYGYTF.